Following are 8 T cell receptor beta chains from one sample sequenced in a study of cytomegalovirus exposure and HLA in healthy donors. Use of 60 Vbeta and 13 Jbeta primers characterized the PCR. Clones were sequenced by immunoSEQ multiplex PCR, and TCRdb holds only the in-frame ones, with some missing. In the table there are 250,000 to 350,000 clones, more than 80% of which are singletons. Sequencing used PBMCs. Every receptor here comes from a man aged 35-49 years in good health and CMV-seropositive.

This chain uses TRBV19 with TRBJ1-2; TRBD1 matches 9 bases. Germline lookup yields CDR1 LNHDA and CDR2 SQIVND (reference sequence). The V segment lost 5 bases and the J segment 0 bases; nucleotides outside the gene matches: 4. The CDR3 sequence is 15 residues long. This chain's CDR3 is CASSPRDRANYGYTF. The CDR3 coding sequence is TGTGCCAGTAGTCCCCGGGACAGGGCTAACTATGGCTACACCTTC.

The V gene is TRBV6-6, the J gene TRBJ2-5; D might be TRBD2 (6 bases). Trimming cost V 0 bases and J 5 bases, with 13 bases left between them. CDR3 length: 15 residues. CDR1 is MNHNY, CDR2 SVGAGI, per germline (reference sequence). The CDR3 DNA is TGTGCCAGCAGTTACTCTCTCTCGGGACTGGAGACCCAGTACTTC. Protein: CASSYSLSGLETQYF.

The chain uses TRBV27 and TRBJ2-3, with 9 bases that match TRBD2. The CDR3 spans 15 residues. CDR1 is MNHEY, CDR2 SMNVEV, per germline (reference sequence). V was pared by 5 bases and J by 3 bases, with 6 bases of the junction left unmatched. Here the CDR3 DNA reads TGTGCCAGCAGTCCTGGACTAGCGAGAACAGATACGCAGTATTTT. Translation gives CASSPGLARTDTQYF.

The chain joins TRBV6-6 to TRBJ1-1; D not certain. CDR1 MNHNY and CDR2 SVGAGI come from the germline V gene (reference sequence). Between the trimmed V and J ends, which lost 2 bases and 6 bases, there was a span of 10 bases. The CDR3 runs 13 residues. CDR3 protein: CASSYEGLSEAFF. DNA of the CDR3: TGTGCCAGCAGTTACGAGGGTTTGTCTGAAGCTTTCTTT.

The CDR3 coding sequence is TGCGCCAGCAGCCAAGAAGGGACAGGGGGCGGGTACACTGAAGCTTTCTTT. Protein sequence: CASSQEGTGGGYTEAFF. The J gene is TRBJ1-1, the V gene TRBV4-1, with 12 bases that match TRBD1. From germline, CDR1 is MGHRA and CDR2 YSYEKL. CDR3 size: 17 residues. V shed 0 bases and J 3 bases; nucleotides not matched to a gene: 5.

The chain combines TRBV15 with TRBJ1-4; 8 bases match TRBD1. The CDR3 contains 15 residues. V trimming: 5 bases; J trimming: 8 bases; junction bases outside the gene matches: 10. Germline assignment: CDR1 LNHNV and CDR2 YYDKDF (reference sequence). The CDR3 DNA is TGTGCCACCAGCGAGGGCGACAGGGGAGAAGAAAAACTGTTTTTT. As protein: CATSEGDRGEEKLFF.

This clone was recorded a few times. The chain combines TRBV30 with TRBJ1-3; the D gene is possibly TRBD1 (5 bases). Trimming took 4 bases from V and 2 from J, leaving 6 bases between them. The CDR3 extends over 12 amino acids. Germline V lookup: CDR1 GTSNPN, CDR2 SVGIG (reference sequence). CDR3 amino acids: CAWTRAGNTIYF. CDR3 sequence (DNA): TGTGCCTGGACCAGGGCTGGAAACACCATATATTTT. The whole variable domain, filled in from reference TRBV30 and TRBJ1-3, reads SQTIHQWPATLVQPVGSPLSLECTVEGTSNPNLYWYRQAAGRGLQLLFYSVGIGQISSEVPQNLSASRPQDRQFILSSKKLLLSDSGFYLCAWTRAGNTIYFGEGSWLTVV.

In this sample, this clone turned up once. The chain links TRBV7-9 to TRBJ2-7; D gene ambiguous. The CDR3 length is 13 residues. Trimming pared 3 bases from V and 2 bases from J, leaving 8 bases between. Germline V gives CDR1 SEHNR, CDR2 FQNEAQ (reference sequence). The chain's CDR3 is CASSLATTYEQYF. The CDR3 bases are TGTGCCAGCAGCTTGGCCACTACCTACGAGCAGTACTTC. Together with reference TRBV7-9 and TRBJ2-7, the CDR3 gives the full variable domain: DTGVSQNPRHKITKRGQNVTFRCDPISEHNRLYWYRQTLGQGPEFLTYFQNEAQLEKSRLLSDRFSAERPKGSFSTLEIQRTEQGDSAMYLCASSLATTYEQYFGPGTRLTVT.